This T cell receptor beta chain appears in the sequencing data of a study of blood T cell repertoires in COVID-19. Across the whole study: The origin of the acute and convalescent COVID-19 samples was the United States, Italy and Spain. PBMCs, B-cell-depleted T cells, or T cells were the source of the cDNA or gDNA that made up the material.

CDR1 and CDR2 from the germline V gene are SEHNR and FQNEAQ (reference sequence). There are 15 residues in the CDR3. Trimming cost V 2 bases and J 5 bases; bases outside gene matches: 7. Sequenced by immunoSEQ multiplex PCR; TCRdb stores in-frame clones only, minus some. The sample lists around 130,000 clones; over 80% were seen once. Sequencing input: peripheral blood. This chain links TRBV7-9 with TRBJ2-3; 7 bases match TRBD2. This TCR came from a man in his fifties or sixties with active or convalescent COVID-19. CDR3 loop: CASSLISGKGDTQYF. The CDR3 coding sequence is TGTGCCAGCAGCTTAATAAGCGGGAAGGGAGATACGCAGTATTTT.